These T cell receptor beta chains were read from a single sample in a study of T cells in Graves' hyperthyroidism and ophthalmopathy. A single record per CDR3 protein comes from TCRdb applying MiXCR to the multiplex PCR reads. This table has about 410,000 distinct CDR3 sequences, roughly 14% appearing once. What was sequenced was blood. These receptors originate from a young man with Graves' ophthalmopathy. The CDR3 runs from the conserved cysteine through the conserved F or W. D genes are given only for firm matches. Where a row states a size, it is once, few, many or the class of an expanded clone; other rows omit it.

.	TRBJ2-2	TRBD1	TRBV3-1	CASSQRDYWGLHRGPGELFF	TGTGCCAGCAGCCAACGAGATTATTGGGGACTACACAGGGGGCCCGGGGAGCTGTTTTTT
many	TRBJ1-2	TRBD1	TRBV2	CASSEPRDREGYGYTF	TGTGCCAGCAGTGAACCCCGGGACAGAGAGGGCTATGGCTACACCTTC
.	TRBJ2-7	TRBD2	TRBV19	CASSFSGRSSYEQYF	TGTGCCAGTAGTTTCAGCGGGAGAAGCTCCTACGAGCAGTACTTC
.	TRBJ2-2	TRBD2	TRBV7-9	CASGTSGGSNTGELFF	TGTGCCAGCGGGACTAGCGGGGGATCGAACACCGGGGAGCTGTTTTTT
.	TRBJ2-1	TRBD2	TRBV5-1	CASSTLAGIYNEQFF	TGCGCCAGCAGCACTCTAGCGGGGATTTACAATGAGCAGTTCTTC
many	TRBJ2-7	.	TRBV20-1	CSPELGSLGEQYF	TGCAGTCCGGAGCTTGGGAGTTTGGGGGAGCAGTACTTC
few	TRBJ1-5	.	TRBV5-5	CASSLDSGLGQPQHF	TGTGCCAGCAGCTTGGACAGTGGGCTTGGTCAGCCCCAGCATTTT
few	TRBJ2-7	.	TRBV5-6	CASSWAVYEQYF	TGTGCCAGCAGCTGGGCGGTCTACGAGCAGTACTTC
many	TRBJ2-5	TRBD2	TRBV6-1	CASSELAGSMETQYF	TGTGCCAGCAGTGAACTAGCGGGAAGTATGGAGACCCAGTACTTC
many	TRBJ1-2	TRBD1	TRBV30	CAWLQGGYGYTF	TGTGCCTGGCTGCAGGGGGGGTATGGCTACACCTTC
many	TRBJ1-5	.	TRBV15	CATSRAGWGVHQPQHF	TGTGCCACCAGCAGAGCGGGGTGGGGGGTTCATCAGCCCCAGCATTTT
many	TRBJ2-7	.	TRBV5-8	CASSLPGRPSYEQYF	TGTGCCAGCAGCTTACCGGGGCGACCATCCTACGAGCAGTACTTC
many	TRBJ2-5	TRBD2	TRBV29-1	CSVPGLDGETQYF	TGCAGCGTTCCCGGACTAGACGGAGAGACCCAGTACTTC
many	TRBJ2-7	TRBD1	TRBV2	CARGHRGRYEQYF	TGTGCCAGAGGACACAGGGGGCGATACGAGCAGTACTTC
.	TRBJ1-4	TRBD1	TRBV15	CATSRESTGEGEKLFF	TGTGCCACCAGCAGAGAGAGCACAGGGGAGGGTGAAAAACTGTTTTTT